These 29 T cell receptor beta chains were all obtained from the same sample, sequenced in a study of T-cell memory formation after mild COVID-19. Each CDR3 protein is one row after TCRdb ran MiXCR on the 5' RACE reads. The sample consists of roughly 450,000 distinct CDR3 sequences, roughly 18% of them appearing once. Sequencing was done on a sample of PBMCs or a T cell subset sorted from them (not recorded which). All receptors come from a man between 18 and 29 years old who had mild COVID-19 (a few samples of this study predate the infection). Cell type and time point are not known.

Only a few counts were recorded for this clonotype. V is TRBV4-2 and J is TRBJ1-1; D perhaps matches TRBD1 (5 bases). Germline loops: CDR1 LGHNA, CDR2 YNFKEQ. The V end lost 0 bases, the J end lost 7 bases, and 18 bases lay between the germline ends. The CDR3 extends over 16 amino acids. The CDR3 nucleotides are TGTGCCAGCAGCCAAGATATCAGGCCAGGACAAAATGAAGCTTTCTTT. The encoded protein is CASSQDIRPGQNEAFF.

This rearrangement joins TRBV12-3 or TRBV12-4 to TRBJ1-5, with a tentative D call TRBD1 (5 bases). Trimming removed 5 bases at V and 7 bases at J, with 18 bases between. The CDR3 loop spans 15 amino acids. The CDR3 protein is CASSPSGTRHQPQHF. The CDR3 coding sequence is TGTGCCAGCAGTCCCTCCGGGACCCGGCACCAGCCCCAGCATTTT.

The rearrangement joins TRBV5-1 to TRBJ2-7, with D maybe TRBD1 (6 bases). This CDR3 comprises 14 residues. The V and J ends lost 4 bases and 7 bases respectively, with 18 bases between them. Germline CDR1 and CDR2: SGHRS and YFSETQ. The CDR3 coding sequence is TGCGCCAGCAGCCCCAATGCACAGGGTGGAGAGCAGTACGTC. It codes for CASSPNAQGGEQYV.

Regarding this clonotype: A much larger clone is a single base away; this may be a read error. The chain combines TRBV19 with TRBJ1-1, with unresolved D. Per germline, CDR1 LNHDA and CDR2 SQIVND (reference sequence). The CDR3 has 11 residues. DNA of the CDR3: TGTGCCGGTAGTATACTCACTGAAGCTTTCTTT. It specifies CAGSILTEAFF.

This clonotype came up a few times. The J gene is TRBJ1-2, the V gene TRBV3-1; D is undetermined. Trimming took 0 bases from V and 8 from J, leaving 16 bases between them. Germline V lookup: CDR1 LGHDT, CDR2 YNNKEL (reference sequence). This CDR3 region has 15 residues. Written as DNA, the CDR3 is TGTGCCAGCAGCCAAGAGTCCGCCAAGCTGGAGGGCTACACCTTC. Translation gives CASSQESAKLEGYTF.

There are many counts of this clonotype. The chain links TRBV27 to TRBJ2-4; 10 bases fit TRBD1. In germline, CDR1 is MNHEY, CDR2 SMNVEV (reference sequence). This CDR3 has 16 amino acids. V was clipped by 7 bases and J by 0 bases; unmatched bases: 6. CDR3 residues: CASTRGQGVAKNIQYF. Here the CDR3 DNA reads TGTGCCAGCACCCGAGGACAGGGGGTAGCCAAAAACATTCAGTACTTC.

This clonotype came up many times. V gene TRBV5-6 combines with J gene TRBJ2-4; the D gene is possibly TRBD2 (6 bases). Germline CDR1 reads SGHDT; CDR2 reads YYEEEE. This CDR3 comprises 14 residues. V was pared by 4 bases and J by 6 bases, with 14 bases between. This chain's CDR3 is CASSPWGVTNIQYF. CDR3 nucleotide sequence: TGTGCCAGCAGCCCATGGGGGGTTACAAACATTCAGTACTTC. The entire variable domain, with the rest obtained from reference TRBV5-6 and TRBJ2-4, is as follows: DAGVTQSPTHLIKTRGQQVTLRCSPKSGHDTVSWYQQALGQGPQFIFQYYEEEERQRGNFPDRFSGHQFPNYSSELNVNALLLGDSALYLCASSPWGVTNIQYFGAGTRLSVL.

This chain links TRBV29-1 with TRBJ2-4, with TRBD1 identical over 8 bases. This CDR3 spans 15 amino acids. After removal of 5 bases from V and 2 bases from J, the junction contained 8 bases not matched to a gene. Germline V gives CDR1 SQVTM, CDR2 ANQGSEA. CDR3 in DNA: TGCAGCGTTACAGGGGGTGGGGGTCCCAAAAACATTCAGTACTTC. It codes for CSVTGGGGPKNIQYF.

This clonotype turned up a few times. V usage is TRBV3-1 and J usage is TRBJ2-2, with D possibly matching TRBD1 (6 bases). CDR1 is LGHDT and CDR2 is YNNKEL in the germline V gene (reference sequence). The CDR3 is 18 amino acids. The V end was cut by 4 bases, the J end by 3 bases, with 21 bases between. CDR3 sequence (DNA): TGTGCCAGCAGCCGATTCCCACAGGGAATCCTTGACACCGGGGAGCTGTTTTTT. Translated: CASSRFPQGILDTGELFF.

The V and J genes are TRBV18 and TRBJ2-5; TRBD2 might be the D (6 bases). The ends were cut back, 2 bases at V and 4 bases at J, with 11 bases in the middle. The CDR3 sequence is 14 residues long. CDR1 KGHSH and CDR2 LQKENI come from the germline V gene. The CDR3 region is CASSPVTRTETQYF. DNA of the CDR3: TGTGCCAGCTCACCAGTGACTAGAACAGAGACCCAGTACTTC.

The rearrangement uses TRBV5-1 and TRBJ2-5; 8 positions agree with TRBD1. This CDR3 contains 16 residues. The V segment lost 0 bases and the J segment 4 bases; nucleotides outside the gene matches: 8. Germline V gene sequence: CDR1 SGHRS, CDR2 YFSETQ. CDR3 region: CASSLAGQGVGETQYF. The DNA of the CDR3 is TGCGCCAGCAGCTTGGCCGGACAGGGCGTAGGAGAGACCCAGTACTTC.

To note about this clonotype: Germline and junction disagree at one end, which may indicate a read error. CDR3 nucleotide sequence: TGTGCCAACAGTTTTAGGGAGACCCAGTACTTC. It specifies CANSFRETQYF. This sequence joins TRBV12-3 or TRBV12-4 and TRBJ2-5; D gene unclear. The CDR3 is made up of 11 amino acids.

The CDR3 DNA sequence: TGTGCCAGCAGCAATGGCAGGGATCAGCCCCAGCATTTT. This encodes CASSNGRDQPQHF. The chain is built from TRBV7-8 and TRBJ1-5; D perhaps matches TRBD1 (5 bases). Trimming stripped 5 bases from V and 5 bases from J, with 10 bases between. Germline V gene data show CDR1 as SGHVS and CDR2 as FQNEAQ. The CDR3 is 13 residues long.

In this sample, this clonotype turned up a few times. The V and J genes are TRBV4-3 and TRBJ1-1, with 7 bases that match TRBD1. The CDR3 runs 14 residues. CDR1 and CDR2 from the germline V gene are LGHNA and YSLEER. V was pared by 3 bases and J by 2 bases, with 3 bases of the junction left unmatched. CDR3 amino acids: CASSHDRDNTEAFF. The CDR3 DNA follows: TGCGCCAGCAGCCATGACAGGGATAACACTGAAGCTTTCTTT.

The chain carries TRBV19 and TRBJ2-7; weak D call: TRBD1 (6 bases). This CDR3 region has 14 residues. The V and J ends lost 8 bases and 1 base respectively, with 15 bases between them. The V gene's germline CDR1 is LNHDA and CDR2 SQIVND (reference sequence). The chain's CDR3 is CASSSGTLSYEQYF. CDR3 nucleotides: TGTGCCAGTTCCTCCGGGACATTGTCCTACGAGCAGTACTTC.

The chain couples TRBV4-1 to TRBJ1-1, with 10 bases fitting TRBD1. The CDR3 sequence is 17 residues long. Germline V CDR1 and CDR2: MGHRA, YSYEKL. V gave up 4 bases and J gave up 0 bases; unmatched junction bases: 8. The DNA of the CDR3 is TGCGCCAGCAGCCGGCAAATGGGACAGGGGCTGAACACTGAAGCTTTCTTT. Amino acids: CASSRQMGQGLNTEAFF.

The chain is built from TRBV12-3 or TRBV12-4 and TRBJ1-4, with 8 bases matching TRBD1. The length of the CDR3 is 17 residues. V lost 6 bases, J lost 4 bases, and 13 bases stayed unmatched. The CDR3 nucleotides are TGTGCCAGCAGGCCCGGGACAGGCGATTCCGGTAATGAAAAACTGTTTTTT. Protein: CASRPGTGDSGNEKLFF.

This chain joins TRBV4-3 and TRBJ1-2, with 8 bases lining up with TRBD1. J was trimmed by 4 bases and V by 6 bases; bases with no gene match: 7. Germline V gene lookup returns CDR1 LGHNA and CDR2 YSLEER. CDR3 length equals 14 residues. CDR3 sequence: CASSHQGAGYGYTF. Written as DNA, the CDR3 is TGCGCCAGCAGTCATCAGGGGGCTGGCTATGGCTACACCTTC.

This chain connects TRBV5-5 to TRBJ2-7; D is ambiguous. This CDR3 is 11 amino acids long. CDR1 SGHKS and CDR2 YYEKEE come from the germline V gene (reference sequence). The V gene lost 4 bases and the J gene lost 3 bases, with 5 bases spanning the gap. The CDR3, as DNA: TGTGCCAGCAGCCGCCTCTACGAGCAGTACGTC. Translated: CASSRLYEQYV.

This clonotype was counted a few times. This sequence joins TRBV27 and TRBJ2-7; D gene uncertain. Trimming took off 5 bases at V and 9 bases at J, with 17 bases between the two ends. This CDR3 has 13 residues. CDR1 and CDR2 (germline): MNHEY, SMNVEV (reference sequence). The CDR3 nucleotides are TGTGCCAGCAGTCCCCCCGGCTACGGCGGGCAGTACTTC. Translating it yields CASSPPGYGGQYF.

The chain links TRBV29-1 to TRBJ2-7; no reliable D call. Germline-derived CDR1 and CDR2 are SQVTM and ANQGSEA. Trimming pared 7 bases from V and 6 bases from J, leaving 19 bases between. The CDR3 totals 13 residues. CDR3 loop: CSAQTPQSAEQYF. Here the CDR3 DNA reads TGCAGCGCCCAGACCCCTCAATCGGCCGAGCAGTACTTC.

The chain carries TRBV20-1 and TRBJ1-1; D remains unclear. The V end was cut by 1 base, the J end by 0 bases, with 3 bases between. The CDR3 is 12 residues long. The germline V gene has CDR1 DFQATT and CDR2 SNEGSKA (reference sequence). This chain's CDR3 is CSARGLNTEAFF. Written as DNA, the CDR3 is TGCAGTGCTAGAGGGTTGAACACTGAAGCTTTCTTT.

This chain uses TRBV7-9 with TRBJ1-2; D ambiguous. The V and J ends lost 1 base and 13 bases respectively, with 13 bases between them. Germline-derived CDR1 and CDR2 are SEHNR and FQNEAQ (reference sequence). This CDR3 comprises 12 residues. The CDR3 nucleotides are TGTGCCAGCAGCTTAGATCCCGGAGCCTTCACCTTC. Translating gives CASSLDPGAFTF.

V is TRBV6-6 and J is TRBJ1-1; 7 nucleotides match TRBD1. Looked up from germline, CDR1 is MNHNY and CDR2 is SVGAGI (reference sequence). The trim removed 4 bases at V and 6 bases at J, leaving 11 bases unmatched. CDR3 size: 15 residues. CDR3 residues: CASSSDRTGRAEAFF. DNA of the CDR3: TGTGCCAGCAGTTCCGACCGGACAGGACGGGCTGAAGCTTTCTTT.

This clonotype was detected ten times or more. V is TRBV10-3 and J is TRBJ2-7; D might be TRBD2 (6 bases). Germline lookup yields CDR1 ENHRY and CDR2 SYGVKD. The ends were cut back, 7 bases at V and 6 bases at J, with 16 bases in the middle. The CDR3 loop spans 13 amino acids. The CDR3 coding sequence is TGTGCCATCAACCGACTAGGAATGTTCGAGCAGTACGTC. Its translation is CAINRLGMFEQYV.

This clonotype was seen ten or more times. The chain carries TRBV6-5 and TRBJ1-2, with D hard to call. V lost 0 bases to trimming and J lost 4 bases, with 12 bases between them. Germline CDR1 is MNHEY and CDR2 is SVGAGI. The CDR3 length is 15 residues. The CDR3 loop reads CASSYSLAGFYGYTF. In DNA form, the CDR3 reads TGTGCCAGCAGTTACTCGTTAGCGGGTTTCTATGGCTACACCTTC.

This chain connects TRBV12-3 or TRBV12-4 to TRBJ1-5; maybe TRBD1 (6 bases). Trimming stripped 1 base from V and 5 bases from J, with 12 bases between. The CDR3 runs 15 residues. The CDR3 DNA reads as TGTGCCAGCAGTTTAGAGCAGGGGCCCTATCAGCCCCAGCATTTT. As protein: CASSLEQGPYQPQHF.

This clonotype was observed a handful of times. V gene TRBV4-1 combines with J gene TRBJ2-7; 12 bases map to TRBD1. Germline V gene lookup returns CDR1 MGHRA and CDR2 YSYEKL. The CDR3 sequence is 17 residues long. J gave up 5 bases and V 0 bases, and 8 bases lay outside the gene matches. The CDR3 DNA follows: TGCGCCAGCAGCCAAGACGGGACAGGGGGCGTAGTCCACGAGCAGTACGTC. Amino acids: CASSQDGTGGVVHEQYV.

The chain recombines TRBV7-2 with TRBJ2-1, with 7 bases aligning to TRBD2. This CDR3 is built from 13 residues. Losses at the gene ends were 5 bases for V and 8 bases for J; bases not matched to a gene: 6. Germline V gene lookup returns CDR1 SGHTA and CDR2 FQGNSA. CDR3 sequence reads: CASSTSGVYEQFF. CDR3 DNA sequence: TGTGCCAGCAGCACAAGCGGGGTCTATGAGCAGTTCTTC.